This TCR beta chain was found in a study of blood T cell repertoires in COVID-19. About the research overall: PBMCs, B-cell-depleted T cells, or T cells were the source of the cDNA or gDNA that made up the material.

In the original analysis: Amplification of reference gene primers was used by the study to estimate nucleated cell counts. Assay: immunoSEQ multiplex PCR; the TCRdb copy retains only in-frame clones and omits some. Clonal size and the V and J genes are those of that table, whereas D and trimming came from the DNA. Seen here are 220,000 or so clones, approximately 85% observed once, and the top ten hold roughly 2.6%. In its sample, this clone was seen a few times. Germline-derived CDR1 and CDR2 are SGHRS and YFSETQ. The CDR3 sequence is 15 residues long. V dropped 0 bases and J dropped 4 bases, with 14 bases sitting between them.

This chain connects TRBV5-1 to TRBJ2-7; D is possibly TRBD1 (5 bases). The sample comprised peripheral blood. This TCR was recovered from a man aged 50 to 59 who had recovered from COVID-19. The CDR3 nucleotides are TGCGCCAGCAGCTTGGTGGGTGGGGCGAAGTACGAGCAGTACTTC. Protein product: CASSLVGGAKYEQYF.